A selection of T cell receptor beta chains follows, all from one sample in a study of T cell responses to AZD1222 COVID-19 vaccine. The method was immunoSEQ multiplex PCR; TCRdb's version includes in-frame clones alone and lacks a portion of them. The sample holds roughly 72,000 clones, approximately 90% seen once. This material consisted of peripheral blood, taken 28 days after the second dose of the MenACWY control vaccine. The receptors here all came from an adult who received the MenACWY meningococcal vaccine as a control. The CDR3 runs from the conserved cysteine through the conserved F or W.

J: TRBJ1-1
V: TRBV5-6
CDR3: CASSTGMGTEAFF

J: TRBJ2-5
V: TRBV2
CDR3: CASNEGEETQYF

J: TRBJ1-1
V: TRBV6-1
CDR3: CASSESLATEAFF

J: TRBJ2-3
V: TRBV5-6
CDR3: CASTLDRGSTDTQYF

J: TRBJ1-5
V: TRBV10-3
CDR3: CAIRDKTDPNQPQHF

J: TRBJ1-5
V: TRBV19
CDR3: CASKGEGASSNQPQHF

J: TRBJ2-3
V: TRBV6-2/TRBV6-3
CDR3: CASSGRGPTSTDTQYF

J: TRBJ2-7
V: TRBV28
CDR3: CASSGRGFFEQYF

J: TRBJ1-5
V: TRBV7-2
CDR3: CASSPAGTDNQPQHF

J: TRBJ2-4
V: TRBV29-1
CDR3: CSALMEGGKVIQYF

J: TRBJ2-7
V: TRBV7-7
CDR3: CASSLAEGYEQYF

J: TRBJ2-3
V: TRBV28
CDR3: CASSLSRVADTQYF

J: TRBJ2-5
V: TRBV5-6
CDR3: CASSLPGGETQYF

J: TRBJ1-2
V: TRBV28
CDR3: CASSSAPHYRVGGYTF

J: TRBJ1-4
V: TRBV6-5
CDR3: CASSYAGEEKLFF

J: TRBJ1-5
V: TRBV19
CDR3: CASSIDIGIPQHF

J: TRBJ1-2
V: TRBV9
CDR3: CASSVGWAPNYGYTF

J: TRBJ1-4
V: TRBV18
CDR3: CASSPGQDNEKLFF

J: TRBJ2-7
V: TRBV7-9
CDR3: CASSLASGGASEQYF

J: TRBJ1-4
V: TRBV5-6
CDR3: CASSGEGGTNEKLFF

J: TRBJ2-5
V: TRBV30
CDR3: CAWIEETQYF

J: TRBJ1-2
V: TRBV20-1
CDR3: CSARPSSVF

J: TRBJ2-7
V: TRBV5-6
CDR3: CASSNVGQSTTYEQYF

J: TRBJ1-2
V: TRBV6-5
CDR3: CASSRTGNDYGYTF

J: TRBJ1-6
V: TRBV6-4
CDR3: CASSELENSPLHF

J: TRBJ2-7
V: TRBV6-6
CDR3: CASSYLDSPYEQYF

J: TRBJ1-1
V: TRBV18
CDR3: CASSPLDRGNTEAFF

J: TRBJ1-2
V: TRBV4-1
CDR3: CASSQEGQPHYGYTF

J: TRBJ2-1
V: TRBV19
CDR3: CASRETSGGETSFNEQFF

J: TRBJ2-5
V: TRBV4-2
CDR3: CASSQADRIQETQYF

J: TRBJ1-1
V: TRBV18
CDR3: CASSPGDRGNTEAFF

J: TRBJ2-7
V: TRBV6-5
CDR3: CASRPGGGSPYEQYF

J: TRBJ2-2
V: TRBV7-2
CDR3: CASSFLGGDTGELFF

J: TRBJ1-1
V: TRBV27
CDR3: CASRRGRETEAFF

J: TRBJ2-1
V: TRBV2
CDR3: CASSEWVIQFF

J: TRBJ1-4
V: TRBV23-1
CDR3: CASSQSFRRQGHEKLFF

J: TRBJ2-5
V: TRBV27
CDR3: CASRVWGGQETQYF

J: TRBJ2-7
V: TRBV7-9
CDR3: CASSLPGPNEQYF

J: TRBJ1-4
V: TRBV28
CDR3: CASRRGQGFRGGANEKLFF

J: TRBJ2-1
V: TRBV9
CDR3: CASSPTGYEQFF

J: TRBJ2-4
V: TRBV7-9
CDR3: CASVPERGVENIQYF

J: TRBJ1-2
V: TRBV6-2/TRBV6-3
CDR3: CASSYTDYGYTF

J: TRBJ1-2
V: TRBV19
CDR3: CASSRTAQLSYGYTF

J: TRBJ1-2
V: TRBV3-1/TRBV3-2
CDR3: CASSQDLSRGLTF

J: TRBJ1-1
V: TRBV2
CDR3: CAILPGGTEAFF

J: TRBJ1-5
V: TRBV12-3/TRBV12-4
CDR3: CASSSRGNQPQHF

J: TRBJ1-4
V: TRBV9
CDR3: CASSTGQGANEKLFF

J: TRBJ2-1
V: TRBV7-2
CDR3: CASSGGSNNEQFF

J: TRBJ1-5
V: TRBV6-1
CDR3: CASSEVTGGFVPQHF

J: TRBJ2-1
V: TRBV6-5
CDR3: CASSPYLSTHEQFF

J: TRBJ1-4
V: TRBV4-1
CDR3: CASSQDRDPNNEKLFF

J: TRBJ1-1
V: TRBV5-1
CDR3: CASSFAGTNTEAFF

J: TRBJ1-2
V: TRBV3-1/TRBV3-2
CDR3: CASTPDGYYGYTF

J: TRBJ2-7
V: TRBV2
CDR3: CASSEGAVLEQYF

J: TRBJ2-1
V: TRBV7-9
CDR3: CASSLDRYNEQFF

J: TRBJ1-4
V: TRBV29-1
CDR3: CSVFAGRGNEKLFF

J: TRBJ2-7
V: TRBV3-1/TRBV3-2
CDR3: CASSQDGRVREQYF

J: TRBJ1-5
V: TRBV5-1
CDR3: CARSLGGGGQSNQPQHF

J: TRBJ1-1
V: TRBV6-2/TRBV6-3
CDR3: CASSYAPQVKAFF